The T cell receptor beta chain under discussion was sequenced for a study of T cell repertoires in cytomegalovirus infection. General study findings and limits: CMV carriers having the relevant HLA were flagged by cumulative public TCR beta family frequency.

A single record per CDR3 protein comes from TCRdb applying MiXCR to the reads. The sample lists a few hundred thousand distinct CDR3 sequences, approximately 17% occurring once. The CDR3 runs 13 residues. Germline CDR1 SEHNR, CDR2 FQNEAQ (reference sequence). The V and J ends lost 4 bases and 9 bases, in that order; junction bases with no gene match: 8. This clonotype was detected ten times or more. Its antigen is not known. The receptor comes from a human donor in good health (CMV status not recorded). Some clones in this sample may be carry-over from other donors' samples. The specimen sequenced was CD8+ T cells from PBMCs. V gene TRBV7-9 combines with J gene TRBJ1-1; TRBD1 matches at 7 bases. CDR3 amino acids: CASSSPGQPQAFF. The CDR3 DNA sequence: TGTGCCAGCAGCTCACCGGGACAGCCACAAGCTTTCTTT.